This T cell receptor beta chain derives from a study of blood T cell repertoires in COVID-19. As for the study in general: The origin of the acute and convalescent COVID-19 samples was the United States, Italy and Spain.

Assay: immunoSEQ multiplex PCR; the TCRdb copy retains only in-frame clones and omits some. The table has some 170,000 clones, more than 80% seen once. This study enrolled people aged about 18 to 100 from around 26 US geographic areas. Germline V gene data show CDR1 as SEHNR and CDR2 as FQNEAQ (reference sequence). The CDR3 totals 15 residues. V was clipped by 5 bases and J by 4 bases; unmatched bases: 7. The chain is built from TRBV7-9 and TRBJ2-1, with 8 bases matching TRBD1. The sequence was obtained from a man aged 35 to 55 who had recovered from COVID-19. The sequencing sample was made of PBMCs or T cells enriched from blood (not recorded which). The chain's CDR3 is CASSPPGTGYNEQFF. DNA of the CDR3: TGTGCCAGCAGCCCCCCCGGGACAGGTTACAATGAGCAGTTCTTC.